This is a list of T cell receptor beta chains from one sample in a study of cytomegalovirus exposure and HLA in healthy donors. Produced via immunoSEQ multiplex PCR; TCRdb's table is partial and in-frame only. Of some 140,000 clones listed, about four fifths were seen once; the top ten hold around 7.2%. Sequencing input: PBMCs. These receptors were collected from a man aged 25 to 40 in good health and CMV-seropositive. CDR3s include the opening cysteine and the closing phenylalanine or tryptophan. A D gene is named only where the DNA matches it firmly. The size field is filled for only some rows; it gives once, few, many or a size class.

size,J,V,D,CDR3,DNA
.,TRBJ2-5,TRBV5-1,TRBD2,CASSLASGGPETQYF,TGCGCCAGCAGCTTGGCAAGCGGGGGTCCGGAGACCCAGTACTTC
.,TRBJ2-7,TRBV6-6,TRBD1,CASSFTGTGFREQYF,TGTGCCAGCAGTTTCACCGGGACAGGGTTCCGCGAGCAGTACTTC
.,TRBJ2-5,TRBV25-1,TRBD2,CASSEGTSGVPYQETQYF,TGTGCCAGCAGTGAGGGGACTAGCGGGGTTCCGTACCAAGAGACCCAGTACTTC
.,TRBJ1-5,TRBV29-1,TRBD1,CSVDGTEGQPQHF,TGCAGCGTTGATGGGACAGAGGGTCAGCCCCAGCATTTT
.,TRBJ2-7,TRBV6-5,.,CASKLQDYSYEQYF,TGTGCCAGCAAACTACAGGACTATTCCTACGAGCAGTACTTC
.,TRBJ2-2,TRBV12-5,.,CASAGQTITGELFF,TGTGCTAGTGCTGGACAGACCATCACCGGGGAGCTGTTTTTT
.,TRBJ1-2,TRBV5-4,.,CASSLSGSYGYTF,TGTGCCAGCAGCTTATCGGGAAGCTATGGCTACACCTTC
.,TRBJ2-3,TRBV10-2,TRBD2,CASARLAGGVENTQYF,TGCGCCAGCGCCCGACTAGCGGGAGGGGTGGAGAATACGCAGTATTTT
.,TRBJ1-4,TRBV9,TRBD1,CASSVGLGGGSNEKLFF,TGTGCCAGCAGCGTAGGTTTAGGGGGCGGATCTAATGAAAAACTGTTTTTT
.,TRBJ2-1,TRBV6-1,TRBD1,CASRDRGNEQFF,TGTGCCAGCAGAGACAGGGGCAATGAGCAGTTCTTC
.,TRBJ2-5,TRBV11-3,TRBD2,CASSLGTSGGAETQYF,TGTGCCAGCAGCTTGGGGACTAGCGGGGGGGCTGAGACCCAGTACTTC
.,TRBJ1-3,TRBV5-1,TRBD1,CASSPGDRDFSGNTIYF,TGCGCCAGCAGCCCGGGGGACAGGGACTTCTCTGGAAACACCATATATTTT
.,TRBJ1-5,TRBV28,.,CASSLPGAFSNQPQHF,TGTGCCAGCAGTTTACCAGGGGCCTTTAGCAATCAGCCCCAGCATTTT
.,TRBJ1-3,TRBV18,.,CASSPNGGYSGNTIYF,TGTGCCAGCTCACCGAACGGCGGGTACTCTGGAAACACCATATATTTT
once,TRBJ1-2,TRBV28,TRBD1,CASSPMGQGYDYTF,TGTGCCAGCAGCCCAATGGGACAGGGGTATGACTACACCTTC
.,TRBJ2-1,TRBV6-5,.,CASNLRQGSGEQFF,TGTGCCAGCAACCTGCGACAAGGGTCAGGGGAGCAGTTCTTC
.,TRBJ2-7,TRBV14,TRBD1,CASSLTGTGAYEQYF,TGTGCCAGCAGCCTCACCGGGACAGGAGCCTACGAGCAGTACTTC
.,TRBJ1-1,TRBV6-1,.,CASSDGGDAGTEAFF,TGTGCCAGCAGTGATGGGGGGGACGCAGGCACTGAAGCTTTCTTT